Presented here are 9 T cell receptor beta chains from one specimen sequenced in a study of blood T cell repertoires in COVID-19. Sequenced by immunoSEQ multiplex PCR; TCRdb stores in-frame clones only, minus some. The sample has under 300,000 clones, approximately 87% seen once. What was sequenced was peripheral blood. Receptor source: a man in his fifties or sixties who had recovered from COVID-19.

This clone was seen a single time. This sequence joins TRBV27 and TRBJ2-7; 7 nucleotides align to TRBD2. Germline V CDR1 and CDR2: MNHEY, SMNVEV (reference sequence). This CDR3 region has 15 residues. V lost 0 bases to trimming and J lost 6 bases; unmatched junction nucleotides: 8. The CDR3: CASSLSLRLAGEQYF. The CDR3 DNA sequence: TGTGCCAGCAGTTTATCTTTAAGACTAGCTGGCGAGCAGTACTTC.

The chain joins TRBV5-1 to TRBJ2-7; maybe TRBD2 (6 bases). The CDR3 contains 16 residues. Germline-derived CDR1 and CDR2 are SGHRS and YFSETQ. Trimming stripped 6 bases from V and 5 bases from J, with 24 bases between. Here the CDR3 reads CASTKEYGTPNNEQYF. The CDR3 bases are TGCGCCAGCACAAAGGAATACGGGACTCCCAATAACGAGCAGTACTTC.

The V gene is TRBV7-3, the J gene TRBJ2-5; D possibly corresponds to TRBD1 (6 bases). The length of the CDR3 is 14 residues. Germline-derived CDR1 and CDR2 are SGHTA and FQGTGA. V was pared by 3 bases and J by 2 bases, with 10 bases between. As DNA, the CDR3 is TGTGCCAGCAGCTTCGGGACACCTCAAGAGACCCAGTACTTC. Amino acid sequence: CASSFGTPQETQYF.

CDR3 sequence reads: CASSLSRLAETQYF. CDR3 in DNA: TGTGCCAGCAGTTTATCGAGGCTAGCCGAGACCCAGTACTTC. V and J are TRBV27 and TRBJ2-5; possibly TRBD2 for D (5 bases). The CDR3 runs to 14 residues. Germline lookup yields CDR1 MNHEY and CDR2 SMNVEV (reference sequence). V lost 0 bases and J 5 bases, leaving 10 bases between the germline ends.

The chain employs TRBV12-3 or TRBV12-4 and TRBJ1-2; 12 bases line up with TRBD1. The CDR3 has 13 residues. V was pared by 3 bases and J by 8 bases, with 1 base of the junction left unmatched. The CDR3, as DNA: TGTGCCAGCAGTTTTGGGACAGGGGGCGGCTACACCTTC. Translated: CASSFGTGGGYTF.

The chain employs TRBV7-9 and TRBJ2-1, with TRBD2 identical over 11 bases. Germline values: CDR1 SEHNR, CDR2 FQNEAQ (reference sequence). The CDR3 runs 18 residues. Trimming at V came to 5 bases and at J to 6 bases, leaving 15 bases not matched to a gene. CDR3 in amino acids: CASSLTHTGTSGLNEQFF. The CDR3 nucleotides read TGTGCCAGCAGCCTAACCCACACCGGGACTAGCGGACTCAATGAGCAGTTCTTC.

CDR3 sequence reads: CASRTKAGAEETQYF. In DNA, the CDR3 is TGTGCAAGTCGCACCAAAGCGGGGGCGGAAGAGACCCAGTACTTC. The J gene is TRBJ2-5, the V gene TRBV12-2; whether TRBD2, the table's D call, matches the DNA was not checked. TRBV12-2 is a known pseudogene. This CDR3 has 15 residues.

The CDR3, as DNA: TGTGCCAGCAGTACTAGCCAGCCGATTAACTATGGCTACACCTTC. Residues: CASSTSQPINYGYTF. J is TRBJ1-2 and V is TRBV6-5; D call uncertain. Germline assignment: CDR1 MNHEY and CDR2 SVGAGI. Deletions cut 5 bases from V and 1 base from J, with 14 bases between. CDR3 length equals 15 residues.

The genes are TRBV29-1 and TRBJ1-1; possible D gene TRBD1, 6 bases. Trimming shortened V by 7 bases and J by 1 base, and 10 bases separated the two germline ends. The CDR3 runs to 12 residues. Germline CDR1 is SQVTM and CDR2 is ANQGSEA. The CDR3 here is CSAQTGNTEAFF. CDR3 bases: TGCAGCGCCCAGACAGGGAACACTGAAGCTTTCTTT.